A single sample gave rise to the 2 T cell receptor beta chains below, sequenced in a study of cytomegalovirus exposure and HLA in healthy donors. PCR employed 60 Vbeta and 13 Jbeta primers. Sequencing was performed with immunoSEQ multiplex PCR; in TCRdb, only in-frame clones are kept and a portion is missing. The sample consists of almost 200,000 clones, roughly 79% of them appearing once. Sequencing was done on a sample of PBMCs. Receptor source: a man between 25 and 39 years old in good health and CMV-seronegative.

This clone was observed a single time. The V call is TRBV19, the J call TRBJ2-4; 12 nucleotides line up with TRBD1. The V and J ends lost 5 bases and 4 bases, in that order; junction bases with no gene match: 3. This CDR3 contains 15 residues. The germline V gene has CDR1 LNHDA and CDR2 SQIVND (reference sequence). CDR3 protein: CASSPGQGAKNIQYF. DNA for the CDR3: TGTGCCAGTAGTCCGGGACAGGGGGCAAAAAACATTCAGTACTTC.

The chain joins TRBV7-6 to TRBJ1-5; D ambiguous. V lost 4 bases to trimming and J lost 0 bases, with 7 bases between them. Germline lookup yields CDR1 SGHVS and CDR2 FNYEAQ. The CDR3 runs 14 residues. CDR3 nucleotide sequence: TGTGCCAGCAGCTCAACAGATAGCAATCAGCCCCAGCATTTT. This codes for CASSSTDSNQPQHF.